This TCR beta chain was obtained from a study of T cell clonality in common variable immunodeficiency. V dropped 0 bases and J dropped 5; count of bases not matched to a gene: 6. Germline-derived CDR1 and CDR2 are KGHSH and LQKENI. The CDR3 has 16 residues. This clone was recorded many times. The read terminates 3 residues ahead of where the CDR3 ends, so the germline J gene completes it. Sequencing was performed with immunoSEQ multiplex PCR; in TCRdb, only in-frame clones are kept and a portion is missing. The repertoire has approximately 75,000 clones, none seen only once; the ten largest take 0.8%.

The clonotype comes from a person aged 18 to 75 in good health. Sequencing used peripheral blood mononuclear cells. The chain combines TRBV18 with TRBJ2-3; 9 bases line up with TRBD2. Here the CDR3 reads CASSPPRLAGRDTQYF. The part of the CDR3 DNA that was read is TGTGCCAGCTCACCACCGCGGCTAGCGGGACGAGATACG.